This paragraph covers one T cell receptor beta chain sequence. Germline CDR1 is DFQATT and CDR2 is SNEGSKA (reference sequence). The V segment lost 6 bases and the J segment 7 bases; nucleotides outside the gene matches: 12. This CDR3 has 13 residues. TCRdb reprocessed the 5' RACE reads with MiXCR, giving one entry per CDR3 protein. The profile covers approximately 480,000 distinct CDR3 sequences, with 15% to 20% appearing a single time and roughly an eighth taken by the ten largest. These data are taken from a study of T-cell memory formation after mild COVID-19. The chain is built from TRBV20-1 and TRBJ2-7; the match to TRBD1 covers 7 bases. The clonotype originates from an adult woman who had mild COVID-19 (a few samples of this study predate the infection). Cell type and time point are not known. Sequencing was carried out using PBMCs or a T cell subset sorted from them (not recorded which). In DNA form, the CDR3 reads TGCAGTGCGGCCGGGACAGCGTCCCAAGAGCAGTACTTC. As protein: CSAAGTASQEQYF.